The 20 T cell receptor beta chains below come from one sample, sequenced in a study of T cells after yellow fever vaccination. TCRdb re-derived calls from the 5' RACE reads in MiXCR, one entry per CDR3 protein. Seen here are 200,000 to 250,000 distinct CDR3 sequences, more than 3% observed once, and the top ten hold roughly 3%. The input for sequencing was CD4+ T cells sorted from PBMCs, taken 10 days after the yellow fever booster vaccination. These receptors were collected from a man between 18 and 35 years old who received the YFV17D yellow fever vaccine.

This clonotype was seen a handful of times. This sequence joins TRBV20-1 and TRBJ2-5, with D possibly TRBD2 on 7 matching bases. The V end lost 3 bases, the J end lost 2 bases, and 16 bases lay between the germline ends. The CDR3 extends over 15 amino acids. Germline V gene lookup returns CDR1 DFQATT and CDR2 SNEGSKA (reference sequence). CDR3 DNA sequence: TGCAGTGCTAGGACGGGGGCGGGGGAACAAGAGACCCAGTACTTC. Residues: CSARTGAGEQETQYF.

The V gene is TRBV5-6, the J gene TRBJ2-1, with D possibly called TRBD1 or TRBD2 (6 bases each). Germline CDR1 and CDR2: SGHDT and YYEEEE. The ends were cut back, 4 bases at V and 10 bases at J, with 12 bases in the middle. The CDR3 is made up of 12 amino acids. CDR3 protein: CASSGGLWEQFF. CDR3 DNA sequence: TGTGCCAGCAGCGGGGGGCTTTGGGAGCAGTTCTTC.

The chain has TRBV2 and TRBJ2-1, with 7 nucleotides matching TRBD1. Germline V gene lookup returns CDR1 SNHLY and CDR2 FYNNEI. This CDR3 spans 15 amino acids. J gave up 7 bases and V 3 bases, and 9 bases lay outside the gene matches. CDR3: CASSDEQGVVNEQFF. The CDR3 DNA follows: TGTGCCAGCAGTGACGAGCAGGGGGTGGTAAATGAGCAGTTCTTC.

This clonotype has only a few counts. The V call is TRBV5-1, the J call TRBJ1-6; no firm D call. Germline V CDR1 and CDR2: SGHRS, YFSETQ. The CDR3 has 15 amino acids. Deletions cut 0 bases from V and 10 bases from J, with 14 bases between. The CDR3 sequence: CASSLEGRTGSPLHF. The DNA of the CDR3 is TGCGCCAGCAGCTTGGAAGGGCGAACCGGATCACCCCTCCACTTT.

This clonotype was counted only a few times. The chain couples TRBV9 to TRBJ2-2; D perhaps matches TRBD2 (5 bases). There are 15 residues in the CDR3. Trimming stripped 0 bases from V and 2 bases from J, with 8 bases between. CDR1 and CDR2 (germline): SGDLS, YYNGEE. Here the CDR3 reads CASSVVDSNTGELFF. CDR3 nucleotide sequence: TGTGCCAGCAGCGTAGTGGACTCCAACACCGGGGAGCTGTTTTTT.

There are many counts of this clonotype. V and J are TRBV11-2 and TRBJ2-3; D remains unclear. The CDR3 is made up of 17 amino acids. The germline CDR1 and CDR2 sequences are SGHAT and FQNNGV. Trimming removed 5 bases at V and 0 bases at J, with 18 bases between. The CDR3 DNA reads as TGTGCCAGCAGCCCCCGTCCTACCGCTGGAAGCACAGATACGCAGTATTTT. Translation gives CASSPRPTAGSTDTQYF. Looking up the rest from reference TRBV11-2 and TRBJ2-3 gives the full variable domain: EAGVAQSPRYKIIEKRQSVAFWCNPISGHATLYWYQQILGQGPKLLIQFQNNGVVDDSQLPKDRFSAERLKGVDSTLKIQPAKLEDSAVYLCASSPRPTAGSTDTQYFGPGTRLTVL.

This clonotype occurred a few times. The rearrangement uses TRBV5-4 and TRBJ2-3; no reliable D call. In germline, CDR1 is SGHNT, CDR2 YYREEE (reference sequence). Trimming shortened V by 1 base and J by 2 bases, and 8 bases separated the two germline ends. The length of the CDR3 is 14 residues. The CDR3 DNA is TGTGCCAGCAGCTTGAAGGGTGCCACAGATACGCAGTATTTT. Amino acid sequence: CASSLKGATDTQYF. Full variable domain (missing parts from reference TRBV5-4 and TRBJ2-3): ETGVTQSPTHLIKTRGQQVTLRCSSQSGHNTVSWYQQALGQGPQFIFQYYREEENGRGNFPPRFSGLQFPNYSSELNVNALELDDSALYLCASSLKGATDTQYFGPGTRLTVL.

The rearrangement joins TRBV10-3 to TRBJ2-5; D might be TRBD2 (6 bases). The CDR3 contains 12 residues. With 4 bases removed from V and 7 bases from J, the gap between germline ends came to 10 bases. Germline loops: CDR1 ENHRY, CDR2 SYGVKD. This chain's CDR3 is CAISGTTGTQYF. CDR3 nucleotide sequence: TGTGCCATCAGTGGGACTACGGGGACCCAGTACTTC.

The chain carries TRBV6-5 and TRBJ1-6, with D hard to call. The V gene's germline CDR1 is MNHEY and CDR2 SVGAGI. Trimming took 5 bases from V and 0 from J, leaving 11 bases between them. The CDR3 length is 16 residues. CDR3 region: CASSVQKSSYNSPLHF. CDR3 sequence (DNA): TGTGCCAGCAGTGTACAGAAGAGCTCCTATAATTCACCCCTCCACTTT.

This clonotype has ten or more counts. The chain combines TRBV20-1 with TRBJ2-4; 7 positions agree with TRBD1. CDR1 is DFQATT, CDR2 SNEGSKA, per germline (reference sequence). The CDR3 is 14 amino acids. J was trimmed by 9 bases and V by 3 bases; bases with no gene match: 11. CDR3 region: CSASERPGGTIQYF. Here the CDR3 DNA reads TGCAGTGCTAGCGAGAGGCCAGGGGGAACCATTCAGTACTTC.

This clonotype was counted ten times or more. The rearrangement joins TRBV11-2 to TRBJ1-5, with D hard to call. Trimming took 3 bases from V and 5 from J, leaving 8 bases between them. Germline V gene data show CDR1 as SGHAT and CDR2 as FQNNGV. The CDR3 has 13 amino acids. CDR3 amino acids: CASSFSMDQPQHF. The CDR3 nucleotides read TGTGCCAGCAGCTTCTCAATGGATCAGCCCCAGCATTTT. Combining the CDR3 with reference TRBV11-2 and TRBJ1-5 gives the whole variable domain EAGVAQSPRYKIIEKRQSVAFWCNPISGHATLYWYQQILGQGPKLLIQFQNNGVVDDSQLPKDRFSAERLKGVDSTLKIQPAKLEDSAVYLCASSFSMDQPQHFGDGTRLSIL.

This clonotype was counted between two and nine times. The chain carries TRBV5-5 and TRBJ2-5; D remains ambiguous. This CDR3 has 14 amino acids. V was cut by 0 bases and J by 1 base, with 7 bases left in between. Germline V gene data show CDR1 as SGHKS and CDR2 as YYEKEE (reference sequence). The chain's CDR3 is CASSLDRTQETQYF. The CDR3 nucleotides read TGTGCCAGCAGCTTGGATCGGACCCAAGAGACCCAGTACTTC.

This clonotype was recorded at least ten times. The CDR3 DNA follows: TGTGCCAGCAGCTTTGGCAGGGCCGGTGAAAAACTGTTTTTT. Amino acid sequence: CASSFGRAGEKLFF. The chain is built from TRBV7-9 and TRBJ1-4; tentative D call: TRBD1 (5 bases). CDR1 SEHNR and CDR2 FQNEAQ come from the germline V gene (reference sequence). This CDR3 contains 14 residues. The germline V and J ends were trimmed by 3 bases and 7 bases, with 12 bases remaining between them.

This clonotype was found many times. The genes are TRBV9 and TRBJ2-3; no reliable D call. The CDR3 extends over 14 amino acids. Germline-derived CDR1 and CDR2 are SGDLS and YYNGEE. Between the trimmed V and J ends, which lost 4 bases and 0 bases, there was a span of 9 bases. The CDR3 sequence is CASSPRASTDTQYF. The DNA of the CDR3 is TGTGCCAGCAGCCCCCGGGCTAGCACAGATACGCAGTATTTT.

This clonotype occurred a few times. The rearrangement links TRBV15 to TRBJ1-5; D gene unclear. Germline V gene data show CDR1 as LNHNV and CDR2 as YYDKDF (reference sequence). V lost 2 bases to trimming and J lost 3 bases, with 11 bases between them. CDR3 size: 15 residues. CDR3 bases: TGTGCCACCAGCAGATCTCCCAAGGTCAATCAGCCCCAGCATTTT. Translated: CATSRSPKVNQPQHF.

This clonotype was detected a few times. The chain has TRBV5-1 and TRBJ2-7; D call uncertain. The CDR3 runs to 13 residues. Germline V gene data show CDR1 as SGHRS and CDR2 as YFSETQ. Trimming removed 0 bases at V and 0 bases at J, with 4 bases between. The CDR3 DNA sequence: TGCGCCAGCAGCTTGGTGGCCTCCTACGAGCAGTACTTC. It codes for CASSLVASYEQYF.

This sequence joins TRBV6-5 and TRBJ2-7, with D tentatively TRBD1 (5 bases). The CDR3 is made up of 15 amino acids. The V end was cut by 4 bases, the J end by 6 bases, with 19 bases between. Germline CDR1 MNHEY, CDR2 SVGAGI. Here the CDR3 DNA reads TGTGCCAGCAGTTCATCAGGGATGAGACTGGGCGAGCAGTACTTC. Amino acid sequence: CASSSSGMRLGEQYF.

This clonotype has at least ten counts. The V and J genes are TRBV7-2 and TRBJ1-1; D uncertain. Germline V gene lookup returns CDR1 SGHTA and CDR2 FQGNSA. This CDR3 comprises 13 residues. V lost 1 base and J 4 bases, leaving 7 bases between the germline ends. This chain's CDR3 is CASSLGFGTEAFF. In DNA form, the CDR3 reads TGTGCCAGCAGCTTAGGTTTTGGCACTGAAGCTTTCTTT.

This clonotype was counted only a few times. V usage is TRBV6-2 or TRBV6-3 and J usage is TRBJ1-1, with TRBD1 identical over 8 bases. V shed 6 bases and J 1 base; nucleotides not matched to a gene: 7. The germline gives CDR1 MNHEY, CDR2 SVGEGT. The CDR3 contains 15 residues. CDR3 sequence (DNA): TGTGCCAGCAGAGACTCCGGGACAGGGAACACTGAAGCTTTCTTT. Protein product: CASRDSGTGNTEAFF.

This clonotype was recorded at least ten times. J is TRBJ2-3 and V is TRBV7-2, with 11 nucleotides matching TRBD2. The germline V gene has CDR1 SGHTA and CDR2 FQGNSA. The CDR3 covers 17 residues. The junction had 4 bases not matched to a gene; V was cut back by 1 base and J by 1 base. In nucleotides, the CDR3 is TGTGCCAGCAGCTTAGGTGTTAGCGGGGGGGGCACAGATACGCAGTATTTT. Protein sequence: CASSLGVSGGGTDTQYF.